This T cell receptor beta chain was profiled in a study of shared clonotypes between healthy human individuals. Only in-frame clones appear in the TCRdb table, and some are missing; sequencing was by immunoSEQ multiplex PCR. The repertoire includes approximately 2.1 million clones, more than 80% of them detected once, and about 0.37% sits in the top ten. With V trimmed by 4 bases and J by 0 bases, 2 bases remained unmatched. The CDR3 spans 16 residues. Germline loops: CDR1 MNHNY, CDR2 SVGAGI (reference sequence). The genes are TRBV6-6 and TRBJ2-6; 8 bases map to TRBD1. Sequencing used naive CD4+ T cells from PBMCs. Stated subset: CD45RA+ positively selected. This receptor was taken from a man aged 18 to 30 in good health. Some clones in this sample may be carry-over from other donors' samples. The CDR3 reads CASSSTGGSGANVLTF. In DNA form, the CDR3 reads TGTGCCAGCAGTTCAACAGGGGGCTCTGGGGCCAACGTCCTGACTTTC.